This TCR beta chain was sequenced for a study of T cells in women clearing cervical HPV infection. Study-wide background: Blood came at first lesion visit for cases, post-clearance for controls. Study observations and caveats: CIN3+ cases had significantly higher TCR richness than controls; evenness did not differ.

The CDR3 consists of 13 residues. V gave up 7 bases and J gave up 6 bases; unmatched junction bases: 5. Germline lookup yields CDR1 LNHDA and CDR2 SQIVND (reference sequence). Profiling relied on immunoSEQ multiplex PCR, and the TCRdb table lists in-frame clones only, not all of them. This repertoire includes approximately 18,000 clones. A word on this clone: Its matching antigen is unknown. The CDR3 is cut off 3 residues early in the read; its end comes from the germline J gene.

The origin of this receptor is a woman between 18 and 70 years old with a cervical HPV16 infection that either progressed to CIN3+ or cleared (not recorded which). The sample was blood buffy coat. V and J are TRBV19 and TRBJ2-1, with TRBD2 matching 8 bases. The CDR3 protein is CASNFGGANEQFF. The covered CDR3 bases are TGTGCCAGTAACTTCGGGGGGGCCAATGAG.